What follows are 32 T cell receptor beta chains derived from one specimen sequenced in a study of vaccination effects on CD4 cells after COVID-19. Ahead of sequencing, the ViraFEST assay grew antigen-specific CD4+ T cells using viral peptide pools. Upon completion of about ten days in culture, CD4+ T cells were isolated. Every participant took two doses of the BNT162b2 or mRNA-1273 vaccine. Sequenced by immunoSEQ multiplex PCR; TCRdb stores in-frame clones only, minus some. The sample holds nearly 30,000 clones; 70% to 75% are singletons and the top ten take roughly 14%. Their antigens remain unidentified. Specimen: CD4+ T cells from PBMCs cultured with HCoV-229E spike peptides, collected after COVID-19 vaccination. The source is a human donor who received a COVID-19 vaccine.

This rearrangement joins TRBV29-1 to TRBJ1-1; the match to TRBD1 covers 11 bases. This CDR3 has 14 residues. From germline, CDR1 is SQVTM and CDR2 ANQGSEA. V shed 4 bases, J shed 7 bases, and the junction held 8 bases outside the gene matches. CDR3 coding DNA: TGCAGCGTTGTGGGACAGGGGGTTCAAGTTGAAGCTTTCTTT. It specifies CSVVGQGVQVEAFF.

The J gene is TRBJ1-2, the V gene TRBV3-1 (or the pseudogene TRBV3-2), with D possibly matching TRBD1 (5 bases). Germline-derived CDR1 and CDR2 are LGHDT and YNNKEL (reference sequence). This CDR3 has 13 amino acids. V gave up 8 bases and J gave up 4 bases, with 14 bases separating them. The CDR3: CASSQGPIYGYTF. CDR3 sequence (DNA): TGTGCCAGCTCTCAGGGTCCCATCTATGGCTACACCTTC.

The chain uses TRBV24-1 and TRBJ2-1; 8 bases fit TRBD2. J lost 8 bases, V lost 4 bases, and 15 bases had no gene match. CDR3 length: 17 residues. The V gene's germline CDR1 is KGHDR and CDR2 SFDVKD. The CDR3 sequence is CATSDAPGGAVLHEQFF. CDR3 in DNA: TGTGCCACCAGTGACGCCCCCGGGGGGGCCGTATTACATGAGCAGTTCTTC.

The gene calls are TRBV7-2 and TRBJ2-7, with D hard to call. The CDR3 runs 12 residues. The V end lost 2 bases, the J end lost 2 bases, and 4 bases lay between the germline ends. Germline V gives CDR1 SGHTA, CDR2 FQGNSA. Here the CDR3 reads CASSLLTYEQYF. The CDR3 DNA follows: TGTGCCAGCAGCTTATTGACCTACGAGCAGTACTTC.

This clone was seen just once. This chain connects TRBV2 to TRBJ1-5; no reliable D call. Between the trimmed V and J ends, which lost 0 bases and 0 bases, there was a span of 3 bases. The CDR3 spans 14 residues. Germline V gene data show CDR1 as SNHLY and CDR2 as FYNNEI. CDR3 in DNA: TGTGCCAGCAGTGAAGCCTTTAGCAATCAGCCCCAGCATTTT. Translating it yields CASSEAFSNQPQHF.

This clone has a handful of counts. This chain connects TRBV5-5 to TRBJ1-1; D is possibly TRBD1 (5 bases). Per the germline V gene, CDR1 is SGHKS and CDR2 is YYEKEE (reference sequence). Trimming cost V 3 bases and J 14 bases, with 20 bases left between them. The CDR3 loop spans 13 amino acids. Here the CDR3 reads CASSSRDGLSRFF. The DNA for the CDR3 is TGTGCCAGCAGCTCCAGGGACGGCCTTTCACGATTCTTT.

The J gene is TRBJ1-2, the V gene TRBV14; D uncertain. The CDR3 sequence is 13 residues long. Per germline, CDR1 SGHDN and CDR2 FVKESK. Between the trimmed V and J ends, which lost 3 bases and 1 base, there was a span of 6 bases. This chain's CDR3 is CASSQIVNYGYTF. Here the CDR3 DNA reads TGTGCCAGCAGCCAGATCGTTAACTATGGCTACACCTTC. The whole variable domain, remainder taken from reference TRBV14 and TRBJ1-2, is EAGVTQFPSHSVIEKGQTVTLRCDPISGHDNLYWYRRVMGKEIKFLLHFVKESKQDESGMPNNRFLAERTGGTYSTLKVQPAELEDSGVYFCASSQIVNYGYTFGSGTRLTVV.

V gene TRBV2 combines with J gene TRBJ1-2; D is perhaps TRBD1 (5 bases). Germline V gene data show CDR1 as SNHLY and CDR2 as FYNNEI. The V end was cut by 4 bases, the J end by 0 bases, with 15 bases between. This CDR3 is built from 16 residues. The CDR3 DNA is TGTGCCAGCAGTGTCGACAGCTTCTCGTCTAACTATGGCTACACCTTC. The encoded protein is CASSVDSFSSNYGYTF.

The V gene is TRBV28, the J gene TRBJ1-3; TRBD1 aligns across 7 bases. The CDR3 contains 14 residues. Germline trimming cut 5 bases from V and 0 bases from J; bases unmatched to any gene: 1. Germline V gene lookup returns CDR1 MDHEN and CDR2 SYDVKM. CDR3: CASSTGVSGNTIYF. The CDR3 region has the DNA TGTGCCAGCAGTACAGGGGTCTCTGGAAACACCATATATTTT.

This clone was found once. The J gene is TRBJ2-5, the V gene TRBV9; 9 positions match TRBD2. Germline loops: CDR1 SGDLS, CDR2 YYNGEE. This CDR3 is built from 15 residues. After removal of 3 bases from V and 1 base from J, the junction contained 4 bases not matched to a gene. The DNA for the CDR3 is TGTGCCAGCAGCGCCCAACTAGCGGGCCAAGAGACCCAGTACTTC. Residues: CASSAQLAGQETQYF. Using reference TRBV9 and TRBJ2-5 for the parts outside the CDR3, the full variable domain is DSGVTQTPKHLITATGQRVTLRCSPRSGDLSVYWYQQSLDQGLQFLIQYYNGEERAKGNILERFSAQQFPDLHSELNLSSLELGDSALYFCASSAQLAGQETQYFGPGTRLLVL.

There are a few counts of this clone. The chain combines TRBV23-1 with TRBJ2-7; D unclear. TRBV23-1 has ORF status, its function being uncertain. The CDR3 covers 14 residues. V lost 0 bases and J lost 4, with 10 bases in between. The CDR3 DNA follows: TGCGCCAGCAGTCAATCCCCCAGGCCTTACGAGCAGTACTTC. It codes for CASSQSPRPYEQYF.

This chain uses TRBV6-1 with TRBJ1-4; D call uncertain. Between the trimmed V and J ends, which lost 0 bases and 7 bases, there was a span of 6 bases. This CDR3 contains 13 residues. Germline CDR1 is MNHNS and CDR2 is SASEGT. The CDR3 loop is CASSEALREKLFF. The CDR3, as DNA: TGTGCCAGCAGTGAAGCGCTTCGTGAAAAACTGTTTTTT.

The chain couples TRBV19 to TRBJ2-7, with a tentative D call TRBD1 (6 bases). The CDR3 extends over 14 amino acids. Trimming stripped 6 bases from V and 2 bases from J, with 14 bases between. Germline V gene lookup returns CDR1 LNHDA and CDR2 SQIVND (reference sequence). In DNA form, the CDR3 reads TGTGCCAGTAGCCGGGACATATTAACCTACGAGCAGTACTTC. Encoded protein: CASSRDILTYEQYF.

This chain links TRBV5-5 with TRBJ1-2, with D tentatively TRBD1 (6 bases). The CDR3 has 15 amino acids. V lost 4 bases to trimming and J lost 0 bases, with 13 bases between them. Germline CDR1 reads SGHKS; CDR2 reads YYEKEE (reference sequence). The CDR3 sequence: CASSPGGGTNYGYTF. The CDR3 region has the DNA TGTGCCAGCAGCCCCGGTGGGGGCACTAACTATGGCTACACCTTC.

The gene calls are TRBV2 and TRBJ2-1; no reliable D call. This CDR3 region has 11 residues. V lost 5 bases, J lost 7 bases, and 6 bases lay in between. Germline V gene data show CDR1 as SNHLY and CDR2 as FYNNEI. The CDR3 DNA follows: TGTGCCAGCAGTCCGCAGAATGAGCAGTTCTTC. Its protein is CASSPQNEQFF. The full variable domain, rest sourced from reference TRBV2 and TRBJ2-1, is EPEVTQTPSHQVTQMGQEVILRCVPISNHLYFYWYRQILGQKVEFLVSFYNNEISEKSEIFDDQFSVERPDGSNFTLKIRSTKLEDSAMYFCASSPQNEQFFGPGTRLTVL.

The chain links TRBV5-5 to TRBJ2-5; maybe TRBD2 (5 bases). Germline V gene sequence: CDR1 SGHKS, CDR2 YYEKEE (reference sequence). The CDR3 is 15 amino acids. The germline V and J ends were trimmed by 3 bases and 2 bases, with 14 bases remaining between them. Here the CDR3 reads CASSSDGVPQETQYF. CDR3 nucleotides: TGTGCCAGCAGCTCCGACGGGGTCCCTCAAGAGACCCAGTACTTC.

The chain employs TRBV9 and TRBJ2-1; 8 bases map to TRBD1. The germline CDR1 and CDR2 sequences are SGDLS and YYNGEE. The CDR3 has 15 residues. The trim removed 3 bases at V and 5 bases at J, leaving 7 bases unmatched. Here the CDR3 DNA reads TGTGCCAGCAGCGCGGCCGGGACAGGACACAATGAGCAGTTCTTC. Its translation: CASSAAGTGHNEQFF.

V is TRBV10-3 and J is TRBJ1-5, with D tentatively TRBD1 (6 bases). CDR3 size: 13 residues. Trimming shortened V by 6 bases and J by 7 bases, and 13 bases separated the two germline ends. CDR1 is ENHRY, CDR2 SYGVKD, per germline. The CDR3 sequence: CAIRDSTGQPQHF. The CDR3, as DNA: TGTGCCATCAGGGACAGTACGGGGCAGCCCCAGCATTTT.

The V and J genes are TRBV5-1 and TRBJ2-5, with 7 bases lining up with TRBD1. CDR1 SGHRS and CDR2 YFSETQ come from the germline V gene. The ends lost 4 bases at V and 4 bases at J; junction bases unmatched: 7. CDR3 size: 14 residues. The CDR3 DNA reads as TGCGCCAGCAGCCCCCTGGACAGGAGAGAGACCCAGTACTTC. This codes for CASSPLDRRETQYF. The whole variable domain, remainder taken from reference TRBV5-1 and TRBJ2-5, is KAGVTQTPRYLIKTRGQQVTLSCSPISGHRSVSWYQQTPGQGLQFLFEYFSETQRNKGNFPGRFSGRQFSNSRSEMNVSTLELGDSALYLCASSPLDRRETQYFGPGTRLLVL.

This clone was detected a few times. The gene calls are TRBV14 and TRBJ1-2; D gene unclear. Trimming removed 3 bases from V and 4 bases from J, with 12 bases in between. CDR1 SGHDN and CDR2 FVKESK come from the germline V gene. This CDR3 region has 14 residues. The CDR3 nucleotides read TGTGCCAGCAGCCATGGCGGCTATAGCTATGGCTACACCTTC. Its translation: CASSHGGYSYGYTF.

This clone has a single count. CDR3: CAAYRGDANEKLFF. CDR3 in DNA: TGTGCCGCCTACAGGGGGGACGCTAATGAAAAACTGTTTTTT. This sequence joins TRBV30 and TRBJ1-4; 8 bases map to TRBD1. In germline, CDR1 is GTSNPN, CDR2 SVGIG (reference sequence). J gave up 3 bases and V 8 bases, and 8 bases lay outside the gene matches. This CDR3 region has 14 residues.

The genes are TRBV20-1 and TRBJ2-1, with 9 nucleotides matching TRBD2. The V segment lost 3 bases and the J segment 9 bases; nucleotides outside the gene matches: 12. From germline, CDR1 is DFQATT and CDR2 SNEGSKA (reference sequence). The CDR3 spans 15 residues. Here the CDR3 reads CSASSGSGGYSEQFF. CDR3 nucleotide sequence: TGCAGTGCTAGTTCGGGTAGCGGGGGCTACTCTGAGCAGTTCTTC.

V and J are TRBV5-1 and TRBJ1-1, with TRBD1 as a possible D gene (5 bases). Trimming removed 4 bases at V and 1 base at J, with 11 bases between. The germline gives CDR1 SGHRS, CDR2 YFSETQ. CDR3 size: 14 residues. DNA for the CDR3: TGCGCCAGCAGCCTCTCAAGGGGGAACACTGAAGCTTTCTTT. Amino acids: CASSLSRGNTEAFF.

The chain recombines TRBV5-8 with TRBJ2-1; a weak D match, TRBD1 (6 bases). Germline lookup yields CDR1 SGHTS and CDR2 YDEGEE. The CDR3 spans 16 residues. The V and J ends lost 0 bases and 0 bases respectively, with 10 bases between them. The CDR3 nucleotides read TGTGCCAGCAGCTTGGTCTTGGACAGCTCCTACAATGAGCAGTTCTTC. Its protein product is CASSLVLDSSYNEQFF.

This rearrangement joins TRBV6-5 to TRBJ2-5, with D maybe TRBD1 (5 bases). The V end lost 3 bases, the J end lost 3 bases, and 17 bases lay between the germline ends. Germline values: CDR1 MNHEY, CDR2 SVGAGI. CDR3 length: 16 amino acids. CDR3 protein: CASSYGAMGREETQYF. The CDR3 region has the DNA TGTGCCAGCAGTTATGGGGCAATGGGCCGGGAAGAGACCCAGTACTTC.

The gene calls are TRBV9 and TRBJ1-2; D is possibly TRBD1 (5 bases). V was cut by 3 bases and J by 2 bases, with 8 bases left in between. The CDR3 spans 13 residues. Germline V gene data show CDR1 as SGDLS and CDR2 as YYNGEE. The CDR3 DNA reads as TGTGCCAGCAGCGGACAGAGGAACTATGGCTACACCTTC. Translation: CASSGQRNYGYTF.

This chain connects TRBV18 to TRBJ1-1; no clear D gene. The length of the CDR3 is 16 residues. Trimming shortened V by 2 bases and J by 1 base, and 14 bases separated the two germline ends. Germline-derived CDR1 and CDR2 are KGHSH and LQKENI. This CDR3 reads CASSPYIRGSNTEAFF. The CDR3 bases are TGTGCCAGCTCACCATACATCCGGGGATCGAACACTGAAGCTTTCTTT.

This clone was picked up one time. This chain links TRBV4-2 with TRBJ1-1; D is unresolved. V shed 0 bases and J shed 5 bases, with 10 bases lying between them. Germline CDR1 LGHNA, CDR2 YNFKEQ. This CDR3 spans 14 amino acids. CDR3 DNA sequence: TGTGCCAGCAGCCAAGAGGACTCGAGGACTGAAGCTTTCTTT. Its translation: CASSQEDSRTEAFF.

The J gene is TRBJ2-7, the V gene TRBV6-5; D is tentatively TRBD1 or TRBD2 (5 bases each). The ends were cut back, 9 bases at V and 7 bases at J, with 13 bases in the middle. CDR1 and CDR2 from the germline V gene are MNHEY and SVGAGI. The CDR3 covers 11 residues. The CDR3 spells CARGETGEQYF. CDR3 DNA sequence: TGTGCCAGGGGGGAGACGGGGGAGCAGTACTTC.

This chain joins TRBV7-6 and TRBJ1-2, with D tentatively TRBD1 (5 bases). The germline CDR1 and CDR2 sequences are SGHVS and FNYEAQ. With 1 base removed from V and 6 bases from J, the gap between germline ends came to 21 bases. The CDR3 contains 17 residues. CDR3 nucleotides: TGTGCCAGCAGCTTAGTCGATGGGGTAACACAGGTTCATGGCTACACCTTC. It specifies CASSLVDGVTQVHGYTF.

V gene TRBV6-5 combines with J gene TRBJ2-3; D not certain. CDR1 and CDR2 from the germline V gene are MNHEY and SVGAGI. The CDR3 runs 15 residues. Trimming left V 6 bases short and J 3 bases short, with 16 bases between. Here the CDR3 reads CASSGLLGRTDTQYF. CDR3 DNA sequence: TGTGCCAGCAGCGGCCTTTTGGGTCGAACAGATACGCAGTATTTT.

The chain uses TRBV20-1 and TRBJ2-1; 10 nucleotides align to TRBD2. This CDR3 has 11 amino acids. CDR1 DFQATT and CDR2 SNEGSKA come from the germline V gene (reference sequence). V lost 7 bases to trimming and J lost 9 bases; unmatched junction nucleotides: 3. For the CDR3, the DNA is TGCAGTGGCCAGCGGGAGGGTGAGCAGTTCTTC. Residues: CSGQREGEQFF.